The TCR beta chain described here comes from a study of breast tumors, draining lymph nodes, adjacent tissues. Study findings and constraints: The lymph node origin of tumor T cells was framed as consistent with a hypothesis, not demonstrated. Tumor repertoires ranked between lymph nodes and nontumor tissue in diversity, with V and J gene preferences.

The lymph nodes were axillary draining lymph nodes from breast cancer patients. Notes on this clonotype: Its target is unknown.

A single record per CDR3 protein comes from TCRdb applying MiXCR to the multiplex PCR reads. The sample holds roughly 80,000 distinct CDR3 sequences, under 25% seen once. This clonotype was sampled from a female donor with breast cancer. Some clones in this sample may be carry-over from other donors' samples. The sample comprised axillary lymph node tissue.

CDR3 nucleotides: TGTGCCAGCAGTTACTCATCCACGGAGAGTCAGCCCCAGCATTTT. Protein product: CASSYSSTESQPQHF. This chain connects TRBV6-2 or TRBV6-3 to TRBJ1-5, with D hard to call. The CDR3 covers 15 residues. Trimming removed 0 bases from V and 6 bases from J, with 12 bases in between. The V gene's germline CDR1 is MNHEY and CDR2 SVGEGT.